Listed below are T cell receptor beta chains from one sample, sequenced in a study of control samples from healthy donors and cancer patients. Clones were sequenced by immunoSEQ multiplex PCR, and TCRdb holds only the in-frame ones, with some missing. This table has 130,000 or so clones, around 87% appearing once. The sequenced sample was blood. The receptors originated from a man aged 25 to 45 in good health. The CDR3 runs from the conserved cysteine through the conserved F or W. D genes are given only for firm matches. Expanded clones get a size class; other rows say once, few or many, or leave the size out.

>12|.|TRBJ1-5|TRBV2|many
CASSVVSQPQHF
TGTGCCAGCAGTGTGGTCTCTCAGCCCCAGCATTTT
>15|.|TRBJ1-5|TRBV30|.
CAWSVYGRATQPQHF
TGTGCCTGGAGTGTATATGGGCGGGCGACTCAGCCCCAGCATTTT
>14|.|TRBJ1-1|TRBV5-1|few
CASSLGTDNTEAFF
TGCGCCAGCAGCTTGGGGACAGATAACACTGAAGCTTTCTTT
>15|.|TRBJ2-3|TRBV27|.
CASSQDPDYTDTQYF
TGTGCCAGCAGTCAGGACCCTGACTACACAGATACGCAGTATTTT
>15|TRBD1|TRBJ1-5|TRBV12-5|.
CASGWTGPSNQPQHF
TGTGCTAGTGGTTGGACAGGACCCAGCAATCAGCCCCAGCATTTT
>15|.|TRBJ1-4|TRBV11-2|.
CASSLQRGTNEKLFF
TGTGCCAGCAGCTTACAGCGGGGGACTAATGAAAAACTGTTTTTT
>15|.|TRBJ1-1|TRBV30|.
CAWSRERGLNTEAFF
TGTGCCTGGAGTAGGGAACGGGGGTTAAACACTGAAGCTTTCTTT
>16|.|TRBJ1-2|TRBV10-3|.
CAIRAALAASNYGYTF
TGTGCCATCAGGGCTGCGCTGGCAGCTTCCAACTATGGCTACACCTTC
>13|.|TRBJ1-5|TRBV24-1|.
CATSGGGGQPQHF
TGTGCCACCAGTGGTGGGGGCGGTCAGCCCCAGCATTTT
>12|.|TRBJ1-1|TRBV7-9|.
CASSLAGDEAFF
TGTGCCAGCAGCTTAGCGGGGGATGAAGCTTTCTTT
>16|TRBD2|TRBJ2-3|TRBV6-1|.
CASSAWTSGATDTQYF
TGTGCCAGCAGTGCCTGGACTAGCGGGGCTACAGATACGCAGTATTTT
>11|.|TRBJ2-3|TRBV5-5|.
CASSSRDTQYF
TGTGCCAGCAGCTCCCGGGATACGCAGTATTTT
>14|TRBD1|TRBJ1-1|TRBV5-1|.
CASSLQGDGGEAFF
TGCGCCAGCAGCTTACAGGGGGACGGGGGTGAAGCTTTCTTT
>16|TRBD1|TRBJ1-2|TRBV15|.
CATSREGTGDYYGYTF
TGTGCCACCAGCAGAGAGGGGACAGGGGACTACTATGGCTACACCTTC
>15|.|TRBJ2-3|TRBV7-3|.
CASSLVGDSTDTQYF
TGTGCCAGCAGCTTAGTTGGGGACAGCACAGATACGCAGTATTTT
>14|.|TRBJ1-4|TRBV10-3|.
CAISNGQYREKLFF
TGTGCCATCAGTAATGGACAGTATCGTGAAAAACTGTTTTTT
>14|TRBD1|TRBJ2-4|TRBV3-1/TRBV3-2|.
CASSLGGAENIQYF
TGTGCCAGCAGCCTAGGGGGCGCCGAAAACATTCAGTACTTC
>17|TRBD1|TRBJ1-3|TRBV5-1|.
CASSFRQGGGSGNTIYF
TGCGCCAGCAGCTTCCGACAGGGTGGGGGTTCTGGAAACACCATATATTTT
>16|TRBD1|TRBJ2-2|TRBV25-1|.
CASSEIGQGDTGELFF
TGTGCCAGCAGTGAAATTGGTCAGGGGGACACCGGGGAGCTGTTTTTT
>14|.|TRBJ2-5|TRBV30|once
CAWRVRGQQETQYF
TGTGCCTGGAGAGTAAGGGGTCAACAAGAGACCCAGTACTTC
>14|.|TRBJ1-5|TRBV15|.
CATSFRDTYQPQHF
TGTGCCACCAGCTTCCGGGACACATATCAGCCCCAGCATTTT
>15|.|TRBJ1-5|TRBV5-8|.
CASSLWQYSNQPQHF
TGTGCCAGCAGCTTATGGCAGTATAGCAATCAGCCCCAGCATTTT
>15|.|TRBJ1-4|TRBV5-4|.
CASSLGQNPGEKLFF
TGTGCCAGCAGCTTGGGGCAAAATCCAGGTGAAAAACTGTTTTTT
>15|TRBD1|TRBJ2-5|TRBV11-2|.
CASSLTRTGEETQYF
TGTGCCAGCAGCTTAACGAGGACAGGGGAGGAGACCCAGTACTTC
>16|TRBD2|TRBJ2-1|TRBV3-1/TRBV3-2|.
CASSPTLAGGPHKQFF
TGTGCCAGCAGCCCGACCCTAGCGGGGGGCCCCCATAAGCAGTTCTTC
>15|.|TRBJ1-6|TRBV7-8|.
CASSFQTSGNSPLHF
TGTGCCAGCAGCTTCCAGACATCCGGTAATTCACCCCTCCACTTT
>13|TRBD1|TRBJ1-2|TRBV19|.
CASNQNRGYGYTF
TGTGCCAGTAACCAAAACAGGGGGTATGGCTACACCTTC
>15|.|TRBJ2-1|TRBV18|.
CASSPDVSRYNEQFF
TGTGCCAGCTCACCGGACGTCTCGAGGTACAATGAGCAGTTCTTC
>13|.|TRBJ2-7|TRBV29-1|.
CSVLVTRRYEQYF
TGCAGCGTTTTGGTGACACGAAGATACGAGCAGTACTTC
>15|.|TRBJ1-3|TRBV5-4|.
CASSRDGSSGNTIYF
TGTGCCAGCAGCCGTGACGGGAGCTCTGGAAACACCATATATTTT
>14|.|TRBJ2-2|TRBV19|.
CASREQANTGELFF
TGTGCCAGTAGGGAACAGGCGAACACCGGGGAGCTGTTTTTT
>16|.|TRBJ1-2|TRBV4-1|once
CASSQEGGVQEYGYTF
TGCGCCAGCAGCCAAGAAGGGGGGGTACAGGAGTATGGCTACACCTTC
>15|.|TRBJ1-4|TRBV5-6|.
CASSLRGARDEKLFF
TGTGCCAGCAGCCTACGAGGGGCCCGAGATGAAAAACTGTTTTTT
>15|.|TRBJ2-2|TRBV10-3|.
CAISESMVWTGELFF
TGTGCCATCAGTGAGTCGATGGTGTGGACAGGGGAGCTGTTTTTT
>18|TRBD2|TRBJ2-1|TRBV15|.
CATSRDLAGGPLANEQFF
TGTGCCACCAGCAGAGATCTAGCGGGGGGTCCGTTGGCCAATGAGCAGTTCTTC
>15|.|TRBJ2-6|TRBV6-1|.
CASSEGQREANVLTF
TGTGCCAGCAGTGAAGGTCAACGGGAGGCCAACGTCCTGACTTTC
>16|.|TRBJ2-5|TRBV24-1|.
CATSDPRGAPRETQYF
TGTGCCACCAGTGACCCCCGAGGGGCTCCCCGGGAGACCCAGTACTTC
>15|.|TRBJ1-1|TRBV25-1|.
CASSSTGLLNTEAFF
TGTGCCAGCAGTTCCACGGGACTCTTGAACACTGAAGCTTTCTTT
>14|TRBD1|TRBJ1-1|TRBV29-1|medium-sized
CSAGTGLAGGEAFF
TGCAGCGCCGGGACAGGGCTTGCCGGGGGTGAAGCTTTCTTT
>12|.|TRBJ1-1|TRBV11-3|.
CASSFGVTEAFF
TGTGCCAGCAGCTTTGGTGTCACTGAAGCTTTCTTT
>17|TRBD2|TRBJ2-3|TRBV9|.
CASSGTSGGAYTDTQYF
TGTGCCAGCAGTGGGACTAGCGGGGGGGCTTACACAGATACGCAGTATTTT
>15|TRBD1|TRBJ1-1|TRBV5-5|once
CASSWGQQMNTEAFF
TGTGCCAGCAGCTGGGGACAGCAAATGAACACTGAAGCTTTCTTT
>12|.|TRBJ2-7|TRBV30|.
CAWSGSGYEQYF
TGTGCCTGGTCGGGCAGTGGCTACGAGCAGTACTTC
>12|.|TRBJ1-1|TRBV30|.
CAGSQGDTEAFF
TGTGCCGGGAGTCAAGGGGACACTGAAGCTTTCTTT
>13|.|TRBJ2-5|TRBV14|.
CASGQVNQETQYF
TGTGCCAGCGGACAAGTGAACCAAGAGACCCAGTACTTC
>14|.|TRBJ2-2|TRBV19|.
CASRGRDGTGELFF
TGTGCCAGTAGAGGAAGGGATGGGACCGGGGAGCTGTTTTTT
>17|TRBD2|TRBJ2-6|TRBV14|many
CASSPRGGSSGANVLTF
TGTGCCAGCAGCCCGCGGGGCGGGAGCTCTGGGGCCAACGTCCTGACTTTC
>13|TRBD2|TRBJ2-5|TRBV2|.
CASSGEGEETQYF
TGTGCCAGCAGTGGGGAGGGTGAGGAGACCCAGTACTTC
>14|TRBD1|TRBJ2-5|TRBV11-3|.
CASRQTGGEETQYF
TGTGCCAGCCGTCAGACAGGGGGCGAAGAGACCCAGTACTTC
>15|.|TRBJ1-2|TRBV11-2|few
CASSSPRRVGYGYTF
TGTGCCAGCAGCTCCCCTCGACGGGTCGGCTATGGCTACACCTTC